This T cell receptor beta chain was observed in a study of Ad26.COV2.S vaccination and SARS-CoV-2 variants. Study-wide results and caveats: Recipients of vaccine and of placebo showed similar breadth of their non-spike TCR repertoires. Responses of spike-specific T cells (both CD8+ and CD4+) reportedly showed substantial breadth after vaccination.

V trimming: 10 bases; J trimming: 5 bases; junction bases outside the gene matches: 16. Germline V lookup: CDR1 SGHRS, CDR2 YFSETQ. This CDR3 has 15 amino acids. Measured with immunoSEQ multiplex PCR; TCRdb has only the in-frame clones, and not every one. The sample holds roughly 180,000 clones; 87% are singletons and the top ten take under 7.5%. Remarks on this clone: As yet, its antigen is unknown.

This sequence joins TRBV5-1 and TRBJ2-3, with 7 bases that match TRBD2. Sequenced material: peripheral blood, taken after recovery from COVID-19. This clonotype was obtained from a human donor who had recovered from COVID-19. In nucleotides, the CDR3 is TGCGCCTCCGCTAGGCGGGGGACCTCAGGAGATACGCAGTATTTT. Its protein product is CASARRGTSGDTQYF.